Reported below is one T cell receptor (beta chain). Its antigen is not known. This sample stems from a study of shared clonotypes between healthy human individuals. V dropped 8 bases and J dropped 1 base, with 14 bases sitting between them. Germline CDR1 MNHEY, CDR2 SMNVEV (reference sequence). This CDR3 has 14 residues. Deep-level assay runs were performed. Profiling relied on immunoSEQ multiplex PCR, and the TCRdb table lists in-frame clones only, not all of them. The data show a few million clones, approximately 90% seen once. Broader study findings: Clonotypes which were not shared had lower generation probabilities than clonotypes that all four donors shared. Sorted-subset samples were not fully sequenced, rarefaction indicated. Researchers sampled blood only, noting tissue repertoires likely differ.

Sample: naive CD4+ T cells from PBMCs. Subset specified: CD45RA+ positively selected. The chain recombines TRBV27 with TRBJ1-1; D is unresolved. The TCR originated in a man between 18 and 35 years old in good health. Some clones in this sample may be carry-over from other donors' samples. The CDR3, as DNA: TGTGCCAGCCTGCCTCGGGCAGGGAACACTGAAGCTTTCTTT. Its protein is CASLPRAGNTEAFF.